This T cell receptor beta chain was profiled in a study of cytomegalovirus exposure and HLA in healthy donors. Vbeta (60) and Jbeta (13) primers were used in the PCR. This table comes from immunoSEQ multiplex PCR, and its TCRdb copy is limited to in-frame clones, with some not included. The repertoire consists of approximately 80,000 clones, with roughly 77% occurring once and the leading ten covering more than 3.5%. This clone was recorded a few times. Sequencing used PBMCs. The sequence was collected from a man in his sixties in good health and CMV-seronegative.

The CDR3 bases are TGCAGCGTTGAGTTCCGTTTGGCAAACACTGAAGCTTTCTTT. Protein sequence: CSVEFRLANTEAFF. The chain is built from TRBV29-1 and TRBJ1-1; no reliable D call. CDR3 length: 14 amino acids. CDR1 and CDR2 (germline): SQVTM, ANQGSEA. With 3 bases removed from V and 2 bases from J, the gap between germline ends came to 13 bases.